Following are 26 T cell receptor beta chains from one sample sequenced in a study of beta chain features in type 1 diabetes. Reverse transcribing all isolated RNA meant expressed TCRB transcripts were sequenced. Clones were read by immunoSEQ multiplex PCR, and TCRdb kept only the in-frame ones, dropping some. The sample lists roughly 250,000 clones, roughly two thirds occurring once. Sequencing was done on a sample of naive CD4+ T cells from blood. The source of these receptors is a man younger than 40 in good health.

The genes are TRBV5-6 and TRBJ1-2; D is unresolved. The CDR3 consists of 13 residues. Germline CDR1 SGHDT, CDR2 YYEEEE. V was pared by 0 bases and J by 4 bases, with 7 bases between. Here the CDR3 reads CASSLVDLYGYTF. The CDR3, as DNA: TGTGCCAGCAGCTTGGTCGACCTCTATGGCTACACCTTC.

This sequence joins TRBV18 and TRBJ2-2; D might be TRBD1 (5 bases). Per the germline V gene, CDR1 is KGHSH and CDR2 is LQKENI. The V and J ends lost 1 base and 6 bases respectively, with 9 bases between them. This CDR3 spans 14 amino acids. In nucleotides, the CDR3 is TGTGCCAGCTCACCACGCCAGGGCGCCGGGGAGCTGTTTTTT. This encodes CASSPRQGAGELFF.

CDR3 DNA sequence: TGTGCCTGGGGGCCGACCTTAGCCAAAAACATTCAGTACTTC. This encodes CAWGPTLAKNIQYF. The genes are TRBV30 and TRBJ2-4; D unresolved. The germline V gene has CDR1 GTSNPN and CDR2 SVGIG (reference sequence). The CDR3 length is 14 residues. V lost 5 bases, J lost 0 bases, and 11 bases lay in between. Using reference TRBV30 and TRBJ2-4 for the parts outside the CDR3, the full variable domain is SQTIHQWPATLVQPVGSPLSLECTVEGTSNPNLYWYRQAAGRGLQLLFYSVGIGQISSEVPQNLSASRPQDRQFILSSKKLLLSDSGFYLCAWGPTLAKNIQYFGAGTRLSVL.

This chain uses TRBV30 with TRBJ2-1; no firm D call. Trimming took off 1 base at V and 3 bases at J, with 10 bases between the two ends. Germline-derived CDR1 and CDR2 are GTSNPN and SVGIG (reference sequence). CDR3 length equals 14 residues. The CDR3 nucleotides are TGTGCCTGGAGTGAACGCCAAATCTACAATGAGCAGTTCTTC. As protein: CAWSERQIYNEQFF.

The V gene is TRBV30, the J gene TRBJ2-7; 8 bases are shared with TRBD1. The junction had 3 bases not matched to a gene; V was cut back by 2 bases and J by 6 bases. The CDR3 runs 12 residues. Germline CDR1 reads GTSNPN; CDR2 reads SVGIG (reference sequence). The CDR3 sequence: CAWSIDRGEQYF. CDR3 nucleotide sequence: TGTGCCTGGAGTATCGACAGGGGCGAGCAGTACTTC.

This rearrangement joins TRBV30 to TRBJ1-5; a weak D match, TRBD1 (5 bases). This CDR3 comprises 15 residues. Trimming left V 0 bases short and J 2 bases short, with 11 bases between. Looked up from germline, CDR1 is GTSNPN and CDR2 is SVGIG (reference sequence). CDR3 amino acids: CAWSVWGIGNQPQHF. CDR3 DNA sequence: TGTGCCTGGAGTGTATGGGGGATTGGCAATCAGCCCCAGCATTTT.

This clone has only a few counts. The chain links TRBV30 to TRBJ1-6; 9 positions match TRBD1. V lost 7 bases and J lost 8; bases outside the gene matches: 9. Germline loops: CDR1 GTSNPN, CDR2 SVGIG (reference sequence). CDR3 size: 14 residues. CDR3 sequence reads: CAYPSQGADSPLHF. DNA for the CDR3: TGTGCCTACCCCTCACAGGGGGCGGATTCACCCCTCCACTTT.

This clone was detected only a few times. The CDR3 is CSVDSRAQGDGYTF. The CDR3 coding sequence is TGCAGCGTTGATAGTAGGGCTCAAGGGGATGGCTACACCTTC. The J gene is TRBJ1-2, the V gene TRBV29-1; D possibly corresponds to TRBD1 (5 bases). The CDR3 sequence is 14 residues long. Trimming took 3 bases from V and 6 from J, leaving 17 bases between them. The germline CDR1 and CDR2 sequences are SQVTM and ANQGSEA.

This clone was seen a few times. The chain couples TRBV28 to TRBJ2-5; D gene unclear. The CDR3 loop spans 14 amino acids. Trimming removed 6 bases from V and 9 bases from J, with 20 bases in between. In germline, CDR1 is MDHEN, CDR2 SYDVKM. The CDR3 region is CASRQPLHTKAQYF. The CDR3 coding sequence is TGTGCCAGCAGACAGCCGCTCCACACTAAGGCCCAGTACTTC. The full variable domain, completed using reference TRBV28 and TRBJ2-5, is DVKVTQSSRYLVKRTGEKVFLECVQDMDHENMFWYRQDPGLGLRLIYFSYDVKMKEKGDIPEGYSVSREKKERFSLILESASTNQTSMYLCASRQPLHTKAQYFGPGTRLLVL.

The V call is TRBV30, the J call TRBJ2-3; the D gene is possibly TRBD2 (5 bases). Germline V gives CDR1 GTSNPN, CDR2 SVGIG (reference sequence). V was shortened by 0 bases and J by 5 bases, with 15 bases between the two germline ends. This CDR3 contains 15 residues. Here the CDR3 reads CAWSVPHGMGDTQYF. The CDR3 DNA sequence: TGTGCCTGGAGTGTACCCCACGGGATGGGAGATACGCAGTATTTT.

The V and J genes are TRBV30 and TRBJ2-5, with 7 bases identical to TRBD2. J gave up 2 bases and V 4 bases, and 10 bases lay outside the gene matches. The CDR3 covers 15 residues. CDR1 and CDR2 (germline): GTSNPN, SVGIG (reference sequence). CDR3 protein: CAWNWMVAGQETQYF. In nucleotides, the CDR3 is TGTGCCTGGAACTGGATGGTAGCGGGTCAAGAGACCCAGTACTTC.

The V gene is TRBV27, the J gene TRBJ1-1, with D perhaps matching TRBD1 (6 bases). CDR3 length: 15 residues. Germline V gene lookup returns CDR1 MNHEY and CDR2 SMNVEV (reference sequence). Trimming removed 6 bases at V and 0 bases at J, with 14 bases between. CDR3 protein: CASRLRGTMNTEAFF. For the CDR3, the DNA is TGTGCCAGCAGACTTCGAGGGACAATGAACACTGAAGCTTTCTTT.

The rearrangement links TRBV30 to TRBJ2-1, with D perhaps TRBD2 (5 bases). The CDR3 sequence is 14 residues long. The germline V gene has CDR1 GTSNPN and CDR2 SVGIG (reference sequence). The germline V and J ends were trimmed by 3 bases and 7 bases, with 16 bases remaining between them. CDR3 DNA: TGTGCCTGGAGCCTCGGACTCTTGGGGAATGAGCAGTTCTTC. This encodes CAWSLGLLGNEQFF.

CDR3: CASSLATSAETQYF. CDR3 bases: TGTGCCAGCAGCTTAGCGACTAGCGCCGAGACCCAGTACTTC. The genes are TRBV7-9 and TRBJ2-5; 8 nucleotides match TRBD2. CDR1 and CDR2 from the germline V gene are SEHNR and FQNEAQ (reference sequence). After removal of 0 bases from V and 5 bases from J, the junction contained 2 bases not matched to a gene. The CDR3 contains 14 residues.

The chain employs TRBV5-1 and TRBJ1-2; no firm D call. This CDR3 region has 12 residues. Germline CDR1 SGHRS, CDR2 YFSETQ. Trimming shortened V by 0 bases and J by 3 bases, and 3 bases separated the two germline ends. The CDR3 nucleotides are TGCGCCAGCAGCTTGGACCACTATGGCTACACCTTC. Protein: CASSLDHYGYTF. Supplemented by reference TRBV5-1 and TRBJ1-2, the full variable domain reads KAGVTQTPRYLIKTRGQQVTLSCSPISGHRSVSWYQQTPGQGLQFLFEYFSETQRNKGNFPGRFSGRQFSNSRSEMNVSTLELGDSALYLCASSLDHYGYTFGSGTRLTVV.

V and J are TRBV9 and TRBJ2-1; the match to TRBD1 covers 9 bases. CDR1 is SGDLS, CDR2 YYNGEE, per germline. V shed 3 bases, J shed 4 bases, and the junction held 8 bases outside the gene matches. CDR3 length: 16 residues. The CDR3 sequence is CASSAGTGRFYNEQFF. In DNA form, the CDR3 reads TGTGCCAGCAGCGCAGGGACAGGGAGATTTTACAATGAGCAGTTCTTC.

The V call is TRBV2, the J call TRBJ2-1; D ambiguous. In germline, CDR1 is SNHLY, CDR2 FYNNEI. V was shortened by 6 bases and J by 0 bases, with 9 bases between the two germline ends. The CDR3 contains 14 residues. The CDR3 reads CASRRGSSYNEQFF. Written as DNA, the CDR3 is TGTGCCAGCAGGCGCGGAAGCTCCTACAATGAGCAGTTCTTC. Based on the CDR3 plus reference TRBV2 and TRBJ2-1, the full variable domain is EPEVTQTPSHQVTQMGQEVILRCVPISNHLYFYWYRQILGQKVEFLVSFYNNEISEKSEIFDDQFSVERPDGSNFTLKIRSTKLEDSAMYFCASRRGSSYNEQFFGPGTRLTVL.

The chain couples TRBV30 to TRBJ1-5, with D perhaps matching TRBD1 (5 bases). This CDR3 is built from 14 residues. Germline lookup yields CDR1 GTSNPN and CDR2 SVGIG (reference sequence). V lost 3 bases and J lost 6, with 15 bases in between. CDR3 region: CAWRDRGAAQPQHF. Written as DNA, the CDR3 is TGTGCCTGGAGAGATAGGGGAGCTGCTCAGCCCCAGCATTTT. Full variable domain (missing parts from reference TRBV30 and TRBJ1-5): SQTIHQWPATLVQPVGSPLSLECTVEGTSNPNLYWYRQAAGRGLQLLFYSVGIGQISSEVPQNLSASRPQDRQFILSSKKLLLSDSGFYLCAWRDRGAAQPQHFGDGTRLSIL.

This clone was recorded only once. This CDR3 reads CASSLGHRGNNSPLHF. In DNA form, the CDR3 reads TGTGCCAGCAGCTTAGGCCACAGGGGAAACAATTCACCCCTCCACTTT. The chain combines TRBV13 with TRBJ1-6, with 7 bases lining up with TRBD1. From germline, CDR1 is PRHDT and CDR2 FYEKMQ (reference sequence). The length of the CDR3 is 16 residues. Germline trimming cut 0 bases from V and 7 bases from J; bases unmatched to any gene: 6.

This clone was picked up a small number of times. The chain couples TRBV5-6 to TRBJ2-3; D is uncertain. Germline V gene sequence: CDR1 SGHDT, CDR2 YYEEEE. The germline V and J ends were trimmed by 4 bases and 6 bases, with 21 bases remaining between them. The CDR3 sequence is 16 residues long. CDR3: CASSQPRSRTEDTQYF. The CDR3 coding sequence is TGTGCCAGCAGCCAACCCCGATCAAGAACGGAGGATACGCAGTATTTT.

J is TRBJ2-7 and V is TRBV6-1, with D hard to call. This CDR3 has 12 amino acids. Per the germline V gene, CDR1 is MNHNS and CDR2 is SASEGT. Between the trimmed V and J ends, which lost 6 bases and 3 bases, there was a span of 9 bases. The CDR3: CASRSPNYEQYF. In DNA form, the CDR3 reads TGTGCCAGCAGGAGCCCCAACTACGAGCAGTACTTC.

This chain uses TRBV9 with TRBJ1-1, with a weak D call TRBD1 (6 bases). Germline V gene lookup returns CDR1 SGDLS and CDR2 YYNGEE. This CDR3 contains 16 residues. With 3 bases removed from V and 0 bases from J, the gap between germline ends came to 15 bases. CDR3 sequence (DNA): TGTGCCAGCAGCGCACAGGGAGGTGGGTTGAACACTGAAGCTTTCTTT. This sequence encodes CASSAQGGGLNTEAFF.

The chain carries TRBV19 and TRBJ2-5; the D gene is possibly TRBD1 (6 bases). Germline V gives CDR1 LNHDA, CDR2 SQIVND (reference sequence). This CDR3 has 14 residues. The V and J ends lost 1 base and 5 bases respectively, with 11 bases between them. Here the CDR3 reads CASSIGSGEETQYF. DNA of the CDR3: TGTGCCAGTAGTATAGGGTCAGGGGAGGAGACCCAGTACTTC.

The chain employs TRBV25-1 and TRBJ2-1, with 8 bases fitting TRBD2. Germline loops: CDR1 MGHDK, CDR2 SYGVNS. The CDR3 extends over 13 amino acids. With 2 bases clipped from V and 10 bases from J, the junction kept 4 bases outside the gene matches. The CDR3 DNA reads as TGTGCCAGCAGTGAAAGGGTAGCGGGAGAGCAGTTCTTC. It specifies CASSERVAGEQFF.

This clone was picked up a small number of times. The chain couples TRBV29-1 to TRBJ2-5; the D is unclear. The CDR3 length is 13 residues. Trimming stripped 2 bases from V and 5 bases from J, with 12 bases between. Germline V gene data show CDR1 as SQVTM and CDR2 as ANQGSEA. This CDR3 is CSVEMSAEETQYF. The CDR3 DNA is TGCAGCGTTGAAATGAGTGCCGAGGAGACCCAGTACTTC.

The table lists this clone with a count of one. This rearrangement joins TRBV30 to TRBJ1-2; D is unclear. This CDR3 is built from 11 residues. V lost 1 base and J 6 bases, leaving 6 bases between the germline ends. From germline, CDR1 is GTSNPN and CDR2 SVGIG (reference sequence). The CDR3 DNA reads as TGTGCCTGGAGTGCGGGGAATGGCTACACCTTC. It yields the protein CAWSAGNGYTF.